These 3 T cell receptor beta chains share one sample of origin, sequenced in a study of cytomegalovirus exposure and HLA in healthy donors. In the PCR, 60 Vbeta and 13 Jbeta primers were used. Assay used: immunoSEQ multiplex PCR; TCRdb lists only in-frame clones, some missing. The data contain about 140,000 clones, approximately 80% of them singletons. The sample taken for sequencing was PBMCs. All receptors come from a middle-aged man in good health and CMV-seronegative.

J is TRBJ2-5 and V is TRBV28; TRBD2 aligns across 12 bases. The last part of the DNA fits TRBJ2-7 better; the J call may be wrong. The CDR3 is 15 amino acids. Looked up from germline, CDR1 is MDHEN and CDR2 is SYDVKM. CDR3 residues: CASTGLAGHSYEQYF. For the CDR3, the DNA is TGTGCCAGCACCGGACTAGCGGGGCACTCCTACGAGCAGTACTTC.

The chain employs TRBV12-5 and TRBJ2-2, with TRBD1 identical over 9 bases. Trimming removed 7 bases from V and 5 bases from J; junction bases left unmatched: 5. The CDR3 runs 14 residues. Germline CDR1 LGHNT, CDR2 FRNRAP. CDR3 DNA sequence: TGTGCTAGTGCCCGGGACAGGGTAACCGGGGAGCTGTTTTTT. This gives the protein CASARDRVTGELFF.

This clone was observed a handful of times. This chain connects TRBV6-1 to TRBJ1-5; a possible D gene is TRBD1 (6 bases). The V end lost 4 bases, the J end lost 8 bases, and 18 bases lay between the germline ends. This CDR3 contains 15 residues. Per the germline V gene, CDR1 is MNHNS and CDR2 is SASEGT. CDR3 sequence (DNA): TGTGCCAGCAGTGGCCCTGGGGGGGCCAGAGAGCCCCAGCATTTT. Its protein is CASSGPGGAREPQHF.